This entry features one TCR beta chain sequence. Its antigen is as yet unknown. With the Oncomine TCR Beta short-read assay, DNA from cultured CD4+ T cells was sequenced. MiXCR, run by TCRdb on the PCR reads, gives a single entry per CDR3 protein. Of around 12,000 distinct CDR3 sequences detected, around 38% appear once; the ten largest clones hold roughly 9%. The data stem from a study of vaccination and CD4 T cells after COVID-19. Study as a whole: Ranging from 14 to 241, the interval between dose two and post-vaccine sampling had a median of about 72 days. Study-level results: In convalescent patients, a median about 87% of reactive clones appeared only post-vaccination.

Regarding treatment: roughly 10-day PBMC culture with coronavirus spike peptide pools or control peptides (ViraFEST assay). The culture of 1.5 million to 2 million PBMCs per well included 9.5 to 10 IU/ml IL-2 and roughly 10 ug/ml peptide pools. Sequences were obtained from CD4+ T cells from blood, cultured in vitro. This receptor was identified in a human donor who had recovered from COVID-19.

This chain's CDR3 is CASSLVGRVVNGETQYF. CDR3 nucleotide sequence: TGTGCCAGCAGCTTAGTCGGCAGGGTTGTCAACGGGGAGACCCAGTACTTC. The rearrangement joins TRBV7-2 to TRBJ2-5; perhaps TRBD1 as D (5 bases). The CDR3 totals 17 residues. CDR1 and CDR2 from the germline V gene are SGHTA and FQGNSA. Between the trimmed V and J ends, which lost 1 base and 5 bases, there was a span of 20 bases.